This T cell receptor beta chain was captured by sequencing in a study of read filtering for tumor transcriptome and immune sequencing. The length of the CDR3 is 13 residues. The V and J ends lost 5 bases and 7 bases respectively, with 15 bases between them. This clonotype has more than one count but fewer than ten. This library used roughly 430 ng RNA and molecular barcoded adaptors spanning alpha/delta and beta/gamma chains. TCRdb called the reads again in MiXCR, with one record for every CDR3 protein. The sample records approximately 38,000 distinct CDR3 sequences, approximately 14% being singletons.

The sequenced material came from a population of CD138-negative cells sorted from bone marrow. The rearrangement joins TRBV12-3 or TRBV12-4 to TRBJ2-7; TRBD2 is a possible D gene (6 bases). The sequence came from a donor aged 40 or older with multiple myeloma. CDR3 bases: TGTGCCAGCAGTCATAAGGGACTTCATGAGCAGTACTTC. Translated: CASSHKGLHEQYF.